What follows describes a single T cell receptor (beta chain). The CDR3 is made up of 13 amino acids. Germline CDR1 reads SNHLY; CDR2 reads FYNNEI. V was pared by 6 bases and J by 5 bases, with 14 bases between. Individuals with alopecia areata gave both lesional scalp punch biopsies and peripheral blood for collection. PBMCs yielded sorted CD4+ and CD8+ T cells. Extracted RNA was reverse transcribed, and the resulting cDNA served as sequencing template. Assay used: immunoSEQ multiplex PCR; TCRdb lists only in-frame clones, some missing. The table lists 200,000 to 250,000 clones, 50% to 60% of them singletons. The sample comes from a study of CD8+ T cells in alopecia areata. Study-level information: It was oral tofacitinib, at 5 to 10 mg twice daily, that treated patients received.

This clonotype originated in a human donor with alopecia areata. The chain is built from TRBV2 and TRBJ2-7; the D is unclear. The sequencing here drew on CD4+ T cells sorted from blood, taken at week 0. The CDR3 DNA follows: TGTGCCAGCAGGGTAACAGACACACACGAGCAGTACTTC. Encoded protein: CASRVTDTHEQYF.